These 20 T cell receptor beta chains share one sample of origin, sequenced in a study of cytomegalovirus exposure and HLA in healthy donors (dated by TCRdb to 2015 to 2018). Library creation used the immunoSEQ multiplex PCR assay. For the multiplex PCR, a mixture combining 60 forward primers for TCR Vbeta segments and 13 reverse primers for TCR Jbeta segments was used. TCRdb re-hosts the immuneACCESS table, in-frame sequences only. Its copies lack some clones; in the studies checked, an unresolved V gene accounts for under half of them, and the cause for the rest is not known. The sample data list about 210,000 clones, and around 76% of these were observed just once. The top ten constitute approximately 5.7% of the sample. The sequencing sample was made of PBMCs. These receptors originate from a man aged 40-49 years in good health and CMV-seropositive.

The chain employs TRBV7-9 and TRBJ1-1, with D possibly TRBD1 on 6 matching bases. Germline assignment: CDR1 SEHNR and CDR2 FQNEAQ (reference sequence). The CDR3 has 16 residues. The V end was cut by 1 base, the J end by 5 bases, with 17 bases between. CDR3 bases: TGTGCCAGCAGCTTAGTACCTCGGGGGGCGCTTACTGAAGCTTTCTTT. Its translation: CASSLVPRGALTEAFF. The whole variable domain, filled in from reference TRBV7-9 and TRBJ1-1, reads DTGVSQNPRHKITKRGQNVTFRCDPISEHNRLYWYRQTLGQGPEFLTYFQNEAQLEKSRLLSDRFSAERPKGSFSTLEIQRTEQGDSAMYLCASSLVPRGALTEAFFGQGTRLTVV.

This sequence joins TRBV29-1 and TRBJ2-4, with 8 bases lining up with TRBD2. The length of the CDR3 is 15 residues. V trimming: 8 bases; J trimming: 8 bases; junction bases outside the gene matches: 17. The V gene's germline CDR1 is SQVTM and CDR2 ANQGSEA. Here the CDR3 DNA reads TGCAGCACTGTAGCGGGATCCACCCGGGGGGACATTCAGTACTTC. Its protein is CSTVAGSTRGDIQYF. Based on the CDR3 plus reference TRBV29-1 and TRBJ2-4, the full variable domain is SAVISQKPSRDICQRGTSLTIQCQVDSQVTMMFWYRQQPGQSLTLIATANQGSEATYESGFVIDKFPISRPNLTFSTLTVSNMSPEDSSIYLCSTVAGSTRGDIQYFGAGTRLSVL.

The rearrangement links TRBV6-1 to TRBJ2-7; 8 bases map to TRBD1. The CDR3 contains 11 residues. Germline V gene sequence: CDR1 MNHNS, CDR2 SASEGT. The DNA for the CDR3 is TGTGACAGACAGGGGACCTACGAGCAGTACTTC. Protein product: CDRQGTYEQYF.

The CDR3 loop reads CASSTQTSGSWTDTQYF. The CDR3 DNA reads TGTGCCAGCAGCACTCAGACTAGCGGGAGTTGGACAGATACGCAGTATTTT. V and J are TRBV9 and TRBJ2-3; 12 bases fit TRBD2. V lost 4 bases to trimming and J lost 3 bases; unmatched junction nucleotides: 9. CDR1 is SGDLS, CDR2 YYNGEE, per germline. The CDR3 consists of 17 residues. The complete variable domain, with remaining parts taken from reference TRBV9 and TRBJ2-3, reads DSGVTQTPKHLITATGQRVTLRCSPRSGDLSVYWYQQSLDQGLQFLIQYYNGEERAKGNILERFSAQQFPDLHSELNLSSLELGDSALYFCASSTQTSGSWTDTQYFGPGTRLTVL.

The J gene is TRBJ2-1, the V gene TRBV5-1, with TRBD1 matching 7 bases. The germline V gene encodes CDR1 SGHRS and CDR2 YFSETQ. The ends lost 0 bases at V and 3 bases at J; junction bases unmatched: 6. The length of the CDR3 is 16 residues. The CDR3 bases are TGCGCCAGCAGCTTGGCCCCGACAGGGTACTACAATGAGCAGTTCTTC. Translating gives CASSLAPTGYYNEQFF.

The chain joins TRBV7-9 to TRBJ2-7; D not resolved. The CDR3 contains 14 residues. V was shortened by 4 bases and J by 2 bases, with 12 bases between the two germline ends. CDR1 is SEHNR, CDR2 FQNEAQ, per germline (reference sequence). CDR3 sequence reads: CASSSRKATYEQYF. Written as DNA, the CDR3 is TGTGCCAGCAGCTCTAGGAAGGCTACCTACGAGCAGTACTTC.

The CDR3 DNA follows: TGTGCCTCGGCAGCCCCACAGGTCCTCCGATACAATGAGCAGTTCTTC. Residues: CASAAPQVLRYNEQFF. The chain couples TRBV30 to TRBJ2-1, with D possibly matching TRBD1 (5 bases). Germline assignment: CDR1 GTSNPN and CDR2 SVGIG (reference sequence). The germline V and J ends were trimmed by 7 bases and 4 bases, with 23 bases remaining between them. This CDR3 contains 16 residues.

This clone has a handful of counts. The chain uses TRBV28 and TRBJ2-5; D gene unclear. Trimming took 5 bases from V and 5 from J, leaving 15 bases between them. This CDR3 contains 14 residues. Germline lookup yields CDR1 MDHEN and CDR2 SYDVKM. The CDR3 reads CASSPGNVGETQYF. In nucleotides, the CDR3 is TGTGCCAGCAGTCCCGGAAACGTCGGGGAGACCCAGTACTTC.

In its sample, this clone was seen once. V usage is TRBV27 and J usage is TRBJ1-1, with TRBD1 as a possible D gene (6 bases). This CDR3 contains 14 residues. V lost 5 bases to trimming and J lost 3 bases, with 13 bases between them. Germline V gives CDR1 MNHEY, CDR2 SMNVEV (reference sequence). The CDR3 loop is CASSPWQGHTEAFF. CDR3 nucleotide sequence: TGTGCCAGCAGTCCTTGGCAGGGGCACACTGAAGCTTTCTTT.

The V gene is TRBV6-5, the J gene TRBJ1-1; a possible D gene is TRBD1 (5 bases). CDR3 length: 13 amino acids. Germline CDR1 is MNHEY and CDR2 is SVGAGI. V was shortened by 2 bases and J by 4 bases, with 8 bases between the two germline ends. This CDR3 is CASSYGGSTEAFF. The CDR3 DNA follows: TGTGCCAGCAGTTACGGGGGGAGCACTGAAGCTTTCTTT.

The chain recombines TRBV13 with TRBJ2-1; 7 bases are a match to TRBD1. Per germline, CDR1 PRHDT and CDR2 FYEKMQ (reference sequence). This CDR3 spans 14 amino acids. Trimming cost V 1 base and J 7 bases; bases outside gene matches: 4. The CDR3 coding sequence is TGTGCCAGCAGCTTAGAAGCCAGGGGGAATGAGCAGTTCTTC. It is translated as CASSLEARGNEQFF.

DNA for the CDR3: TGTGCCAGCAGCGGAACTAGCGGGAGGGGGCCTTCAGATACGCAGTATTTT. It translates to CASSGTSGRGPSDTQYF. This chain links TRBV4-2 with TRBJ2-3, with 13 bases that match TRBD2. The CDR3 has 17 amino acids. V lost 5 bases and J lost 4; bases outside the gene matches: 9. CDR1 and CDR2 from the germline V gene are LGHNA and YNFKEQ.

The V and J genes are TRBV5-1 and TRBJ2-5, with D possibly matching TRBD1 (6 bases). Trimming removed 1 base from V and 2 bases from J, with 12 bases in between. CDR3 length: 15 residues. From germline, CDR1 is SGHRS and CDR2 YFSETQ. In DNA form, the CDR3 reads TGCGCCAGCAGCTTGACAGGGAAGGCGCAAGAGACCCAGTACTTC. Its translation is CASSLTGKAQETQYF.

This clone turned up a few times. The V gene is TRBV11-3, the J gene TRBJ2-5, with a weak D call TRBD2 (7 bases). The CDR3 covers 13 residues. Trimming shortened V by 5 bases and J by 4 bases, and 11 bases separated the two germline ends. Germline lookup yields CDR1 SGHNT and CDR2 YENEEA. The CDR3 loop reads CASSHREGETQYF. The CDR3 bases are TGTGCCAGCAGCCACAGGGAGGGAGAGACCCAGTACTTC.

This clone came up once. The chain employs TRBV5-4 and TRBJ2-1; 8 bases are a match to TRBD1. The CDR3 runs to 16 residues. CDR1 is SGHNT and CDR2 is YYREEE in the germline V gene (reference sequence). V gave up 4 bases and J gave up 8 bases; unmatched junction bases: 14. The CDR3 protein is CASSPGQGGAMDEQFF. The DNA of the CDR3 is TGTGCCAGCAGCCCAGGACAGGGAGGTGCCATGGATGAGCAGTTCTTC.

This clone has just one count. The chain recombines TRBV6-6 with TRBJ1-1; TRBD1 might be the D (6 bases). The CDR3 consists of 13 residues. With 4 bases removed from V and 8 bases from J, the gap between germline ends came to 14 bases. Germline lookup yields CDR1 MNHNY and CDR2 SVGAGI (reference sequence). The CDR3 loop reads CASSFGTRTEAFF. CDR3 coding DNA: TGTGCCAGCAGTTTTGGGACACGGACAGAAGCTTTCTTT.

The gene calls are TRBV2 and TRBJ1-2; 7 bases are a match to TRBD1. With V trimmed by 3 bases and J by 8 bases, 6 bases remained unmatched. This CDR3 spans 13 amino acids. Germline lookup yields CDR1 SNHLY and CDR2 FYNNEI. The CDR3 loop reads CASSDDRAGGYTF. The CDR3 nucleotides are TGTGCCAGCAGTGATGACAGGGCTGGCGGCTACACCTTC. Variable domain in full (rest from reference TRBV2 and TRBJ1-2): EPEVTQTPSHQVTQMGQEVILRCVPISNHLYFYWYRQILGQKVEFLVSFYNNEISEKSEIFDDQFSVERPDGSNFTLKIRSTKLEDSAMYFCASSDDRAGGYTFGSGTRLTVV.

The V gene is TRBV6-6, the J gene TRBJ1-4; TRBD1 might be the D (5 bases). The germline V gene has CDR1 MNHNY and CDR2 SVGAGI (reference sequence). CDR3 length: 16 amino acids. V was pared by 5 bases and J by 0 bases, with 13 bases between. The CDR3 is CASSKGRGATNEKLFF. The CDR3 DNA is TGTGCCAGCAGTAAGGGGAGGGGTGCAACTAATGAAAAACTGTTTTTT.

The gene calls are TRBV7-9 and TRBJ1-1; tentatively, D is TRBD1 (5 bases). The germline V gene has CDR1 SEHNR and CDR2 FQNEAQ (reference sequence). This CDR3 region has 13 residues. Trimming removed 5 bases at V and 5 bases at J, with 12 bases between. The CDR3: CASSVTAGTEAFF. In DNA form, the CDR3 reads TGTGCCAGCAGCGTGACAGCTGGGACTGAAGCTTTCTTT.

The V call is TRBV7-2, the J call TRBJ2-1; tentative D call: TRBD2 (6 bases). In germline, CDR1 is SGHTA, CDR2 FQGNSA. CDR3 size: 12 residues. Deletions cut 0 bases from V and 9 bases from J, with 6 bases between. CDR3 region: CASSLARGEQFF. CDR3 in DNA: TGTGCCAGCAGCTTAGCGCGGGGTGAGCAGTTCTTC.